This T cell receptor beta chain was sequenced during a study of blood T cell repertoires in COVID-19. At the level of the study: The study drew acute and convalescent COVID-19 samples from the United States, Italy and Spain. PBMCs, B-cell-depleted T cells, or T cells provided the cDNA or gDNA that made up the material.

The table lists this clone with a few counts. Original methodology: The authors estimated nucleated cell counts from reference gene primer amplification. The method was immunoSEQ multiplex PCR; TCRdb's version includes in-frame clones alone and lacks a portion of them. That table furnishes V, J and clone size, whereas the DNA furnished D and trimming. This repertoire shows approximately 140,000 clones, approximately 87% found once; its top ten account for approximately 6.2%. Trimming removed 5 bases from V and 1 base from J; junction bases left unmatched: 15. The CDR3 contains 19 residues. Germline lookup yields CDR1 LNHDA and CDR2 SQIVND (reference sequence).

The TCR originated in a man of 80 years or more with acute or convalescent COVID-19. The chain uses TRBV19 and TRBJ1-5; 9 nucleotides match TRBD1. Sample: peripheral blood. Here the CDR3 reads CASSGIRDRVSLSNQPQHF. In nucleotides, the CDR3 is TGTGCCAGTAGTGGAATCCGGGACAGGGTATCGTTAAGCAATCAGCCCCAGCATTTT.